The 16 T cell receptor beta chains reported below all come from one sample, sequenced in a study of blood T cell repertoires in COVID-19. Profiling relied on immunoSEQ multiplex PCR, and the TCRdb table lists in-frame clones only, not all of them. The table has about 46,000 clones, approximately 85% seen once. Sequenced material: peripheral blood. These TCRs come from a man between 60 and 75 years old with acute or convalescent COVID-19.

This rearrangement joins TRBV7-9 to TRBJ1-1; the D is unclear. The CDR3 is 11 residues long. Per the germline V gene, CDR1 is SEHNR and CDR2 is FQNEAQ (reference sequence). V was clipped by 4 bases and J by 7 bases, with 7 bases between them. CDR3 in DNA: TGTGCCAGCAGCTCGAGGTTTGAAGCTTTCTTT. Its translation is CASSSRFEAFF.

This clone has a single count. The genes are TRBV6-6 and TRBJ2-1; a possible D gene is TRBD1 (5 bases). This CDR3 comprises 15 residues. V dropped 4 bases and J dropped 0 bases, with 10 bases sitting between them. CDR1 and CDR2 from the germline V gene are MNHNY and SVGAGI (reference sequence). CDR3 loop: CASSSQGSSYNEQFF. CDR3 coding DNA: TGTGCCAGCAGTTCCCAGGGCAGCTCCTACAATGAGCAGTTCTTC.

CDR3 protein: CASSPGQFPGYTF. DNA of the CDR3: TGTGCCAGCAGTCCCGGACAGTTTCCTGGCTACACCTTC. The V and J genes are TRBV27 and TRBJ1-2, with TRBD1 as a possible D gene (6 bases). Between the trimmed V and J ends, which lost 5 bases and 7 bases, there was a span of 14 bases. Germline-derived CDR1 and CDR2 are MNHEY and SMNVEV (reference sequence). The length of the CDR3 is 13 residues.

The rearrangement joins TRBV14 to TRBJ2-5, with D unclear. Trimming removed 0 bases at V and 7 bases at J, with 9 bases between. The length of the CDR3 is 13 residues. Germline CDR1 is SGHDN and CDR2 is FVKESK. The CDR3 sequence is CASSQDISGTQYF. DNA of the CDR3: TGTGCCAGCAGCCAAGATATTTCGGGGACCCAGTACTTC.

The chain combines TRBV10-3 with TRBJ1-3; 7 bases are shared with TRBD1. This CDR3 has 14 residues. Germline assignment: CDR1 ENHRY and CDR2 SYGVKD. V lost 5 bases to trimming and J lost 2 bases; unmatched junction nucleotides: 3. The CDR3 region has the DNA TGTGCCATCAGTAGGGGGCTGACTGGAAACACCATATATTTT. Protein product: CAISRGLTGNTIYF.

The table lists this clone with a count of one. V and J are TRBV5-1 and TRBJ2-2; TRBD1 matches 8 bases. The germline gives CDR1 SGHRS, CDR2 YFSETQ. V was pared by 7 bases and J by 0 bases, with 2 bases of the junction left unmatched. The CDR3 runs to 14 residues. The CDR3 loop reads CASAGQANTGELFF. Written as DNA, the CDR3 is TGCGCCAGCGCGGGACAGGCGAACACCGGGGAGCTGTTTTTT.

This clone was picked up one time. The J gene is TRBJ2-7, the V gene TRBV11-2; D may be TRBD2 (5 bases). The CDR3 spans 18 residues. V lost 3 bases, J lost 5 bases, and 26 bases lay in between. The germline V gene encodes CDR1 SGHAT and CDR2 FQNNGV. CDR3 sequence (DNA): TGTGCCAGCAGCTTCTTTGCGTTGGTTACGCAACCGGGGAACGAGCAGTACTTC. It yields the protein CASSFFALVTQPGNEQYF.

The V and J genes are TRBV9 and TRBJ2-1, with a possible D match to TRBD1 (5 bases). In germline, CDR1 is SGDLS, CDR2 YYNGEE. V lost 0 bases and J lost 6, with 13 bases in between. The CDR3 length is 15 residues. The CDR3 sequence is CASSVGAGYFNEQFF. The CDR3 DNA sequence: TGTGCCAGCAGCGTAGGCGCAGGGTATTTCAATGAGCAGTTCTTC.

J is TRBJ1-5 and V is TRBV5-1; TRBD1 is a possible D gene (6 bases). The V and J ends lost 7 bases and 9 bases respectively, with 20 bases between them. The germline gives CDR1 SGHRS, CDR2 YFSETQ. This CDR3 has 14 residues. CDR3 loop: CASSEGGARGPQHF. The CDR3 DNA reads TGCGCCAGCTCCGAAGGGGGGGCGCGAGGGCCCCAGCATTTT. The full variable domain, completed using reference TRBV5-1 and TRBJ1-5, is KAGVTQTPRYLIKTRGQQVTLSCSPISGHRSVSWYQQTPGQGLQFLFEYFSETQRNKGNFPGRFSGRQFSNSRSEMNVSTLELGDSALYLCASSEGGARGPQHFGDGTRLSIL.

This clone was observed a single time. The gene calls are TRBV27 and TRBJ2-1; TRBD2 matches at 7 bases. The length of the CDR3 is 14 residues. Germline V gives CDR1 MNHEY, CDR2 SMNVEV (reference sequence). V trimming: 6 bases; J trimming: 6 bases; junction bases outside the gene matches: 8. CDR3 nucleotides: TGTGCCAGCAGGAAGGGAGGGCCCGTCAATGAGCAGTTCTTC. Its protein is CASRKGGPVNEQFF.

Here the CDR3 reads CASSHTARDYEQYF. In nucleotides, the CDR3 is TGTGCCAGCTCACATACTGCCAGGGACTACGAGCAGTACTTC. The V and J genes are TRBV18 and TRBJ2-7, with a weak D call TRBD1 (5 bases). The germline CDR1 and CDR2 sequences are KGHSH and LQKENI. V was clipped by 4 bases and J by 3 bases, with 13 bases between them. The CDR3 totals 14 residues.

The V call is TRBV28, the J call TRBJ1-4; no reliable D call. V was pared by 1 base and J by 8 bases, with 14 bases between. This CDR3 is 15 amino acids long. Germline lookup yields CDR1 MDHEN and CDR2 SYDVKM. The DNA of the CDR3 is TGTGCCAGCAGTTTATTTGGACCCTCGGGGGAAAAACTGTTTTTT. Translation: CASSLFGPSGEKLFF. The full variable domain, completed using reference TRBV28 and TRBJ1-4, is DVKVTQSSRYLVKRTGEKVFLECVQDMDHENMFWYRQDPGLGLRLIYFSYDVKMKEKGDIPEGYSVSREKKERFSLILESASTNQTSMYLCASSLFGPSGEKLFFGSGTQLSVL.

In its sample, this clone is medium-sized. The genes are TRBV28 and TRBJ2-7, with 9 bases that match TRBD1. Per the germline V gene, CDR1 is MDHEN and CDR2 is SYDVKM. J gave up 7 bases and V 6 bases, and 7 bases lay outside the gene matches. The CDR3 length is 13 residues. The CDR3 spells CASSLHRGLEQYF. CDR3 nucleotide sequence: TGTGCCAGCAGCCTCCACAGGGGGCTTGAGCAGTACTTC.

The chain couples TRBV28 to TRBJ1-3, with a possible D match to TRBD1 (5 bases). Deletions cut 6 bases from V and 0 bases from J, with 6 bases between. The CDR3 runs to 13 residues. In germline, CDR1 is MDHEN, CDR2 SYDVKM. Written as DNA, the CDR3 is TGTGCCAGCAGGACAGTCTCTGGAAACACCATATATTTT. Protein: CASRTVSGNTIYF. Full variable domain (outside the CDR3, taken from reference TRBV28 and TRBJ1-3): DVKVTQSSRYLVKRTGEKVFLECVQDMDHENMFWYRQDPGLGLRLIYFSYDVKMKEKGDIPEGYSVSREKKERFSLILESASTNQTSMYLCASRTVSGNTIYFGEGSWLTVV.

This clone has a single count. This chain connects TRBV28 to TRBJ1-1; D gene uncertain. The germline V and J ends were trimmed by 3 bases and 11 bases, with 10 bases remaining between them. The CDR3 runs 11 residues. CDR1 and CDR2 from the germline V gene are MDHEN and SYDVKM. Here the CDR3 reads CASSFGGAAFF. The CDR3 DNA follows: TGTGCCAGCAGTTTTGGAGGAGCCGCTTTCTTT.

The gene calls are TRBV19 and TRBJ1-3, with TRBD1 matching 7 bases. The CDR3 sequence is 14 residues long. Germline CDR1 and CDR2: LNHDA and SQIVND (reference sequence). The V segment lost 7 bases and the J segment 6 bases; nucleotides outside the gene matches: 9. The CDR3 nucleotides read TGTGCCAGTACGGACAGGAGAAAAGAAAACACCATATATTTT. Translation gives CASTDRRKENTIYF.